These 25 T cell receptor beta chains came from one sample sequenced in a study of healthy donors' naive CD4 and CD8 T cells. Starting from about 0.55 ug of total RNA, TCR libraries were made with linear amplification. TCRdb re-derived calls from the reads in MiXCR, one entry per CDR3 protein. Among about 180,000 distinct CDR3 sequences, around 74% were seen once, and the ten largest hold approximately 2.5%. Sample: naive CD4+ and CD8+ T cells sorted from blood, pooled from several donors. The source is a pool of human donors in good health; the sample pools cells from several healthy donors.

The chain has TRBV29-1 and TRBJ1-2; D gene ambiguous. The V gene lost 4 bases and the J gene lost 6 bases, with 6 bases spanning the gap. Germline lookup yields CDR1 SQVTM and CDR2 ANQGSEA. This CDR3 contains 10 residues. CDR3 DNA sequence: TGCAGCGTTGTTCAAAATGGCTACACCTTC. Amino acid sequence: CSVVQNGYTF.

This chain joins TRBV29-1 and TRBJ2-1; the D gene is possibly TRBD2 (5 bases). CDR1 is SQVTM and CDR2 is ANQGSEA in the germline V gene. Trimming left V 6 bases short and J 0 bases short, with 12 bases between. This CDR3 region has 14 residues. CDR3 region: CSVTNVPSYNEQFF. CDR3 nucleotide sequence: TGCAGCGTGACTAATGTGCCCTCCTACAATGAGCAGTTCTTC.

This clonotype occurred a few times. The V gene is TRBV12-3 or TRBV12-4, the J gene TRBJ1-5; TRBD1 might be the D (5 bases). CDR3 size: 16 residues. V was trimmed by 3 bases and J by 2 bases, leaving 14 bases between them. The CDR3 DNA sequence: TGTGCCAGCAGTTTTCGGCAGGGAATAGGCAATCAGCCCCAGCATTTT. This gives the protein CASSFRQGIGNQPQHF.

J is TRBJ1-5 and V is TRBV6-5; TRBD1 aligns across 7 bases. Germline CDR1 is MNHEY and CDR2 is SVGAGI. The CDR3 is 15 residues long. V gave up 8 bases and J gave up 4 bases; unmatched junction bases: 11. The CDR3 loop is CASGRQGGANQPQHF. In DNA form, the CDR3 reads TGTGCCAGCGGCAGGCAGGGGGGAGCAAATCAGCCCCAGCATTTT.

This clonotype was seen a single time. The rearrangement uses TRBV4-3 and TRBJ2-1; 8 bases match TRBD2. Germline CDR1 and CDR2: LGHNA and YSLEER. The CDR3 is 14 residues long. The ends lost 2 bases at V and 5 bases at J; junction bases unmatched: 2. CDR3 region: CASSQSGGNNEQFF. DNA of the CDR3: TGCGCCAGCAGCCAAAGCGGGGGAAACAATGAGCAGTTCTTC.

The rearrangement links TRBV19 to TRBJ1-1, with no clear D. The CDR3 has 12 amino acids. CDR1 and CDR2 from the germline V gene are LNHDA and SQIVND (reference sequence). V was trimmed by 7 bases and J by 4 bases, leaving 10 bases between them. The CDR3 loop reads CASTNSGTEAFF. The CDR3 nucleotides are TGTGCCAGTACGAACAGCGGCACTGAAGCTTTCTTT. Filled out from reference TRBV19 and TRBJ1-1, the complete variable domain reads DGGITQSPKYLFRKEGQNVTLSCEQNLNHDAMYWYRQDPGQGLRLIYYSQIVNDFQKGDIAEGYSVSREKKESFPLTVTSAQKNPTAFYLCASTNSGTEAFFGQGTRLTVV.

V is TRBV27 and J is TRBJ2-5; D unclear. Germline loops: CDR1 MNHEY, CDR2 SMNVEV (reference sequence). This CDR3 is built from 13 residues. With 4 bases removed from V and 1 base from J, the gap between germline ends came to 7 bases. The CDR3 nucleotides are TGTGCCAGCAGTTGGGCAGCCCAAGAGACCCAGTACTTC. Translation gives CASSWAAQETQYF.

This sequence joins TRBV29-1 and TRBJ1-1; D is ambiguous. V lost 5 bases and J 1 base, leaving 8 bases between the germline ends. The CDR3 contains 12 residues. Germline lookup yields CDR1 SQVTM and CDR2 ANQGSEA. The CDR3 coding sequence is TGCAGCGTTATGAGCTGGAACACTGAAGCTTTCTTT. This sequence encodes CSVMSWNTEAFF.

V usage is TRBV18 and J usage is TRBJ1-1, with D maybe TRBD1 (5 bases). This CDR3 spans 14 amino acids. Trimming shortened V by 2 bases and J by 0 bases, and 7 bases separated the two germline ends. Germline V CDR1 and CDR2: KGHSH, LQKENI. The CDR3 spells CASSPARVNTEAFF. CDR3 nucleotide sequence: TGTGCCAGCTCACCAGCCAGGGTGAACACTGAAGCTTTCTTT.

The sample holds a few counts of this clonotype. J is TRBJ1-4 and V is TRBV29-1; D is unclear. The CDR3 runs to 13 residues. Looked up from germline, CDR1 is SQVTM and CDR2 is ANQGSEA. Trimming shortened V by 3 bases and J by 5 bases, and 10 bases separated the two germline ends. The CDR3 loop is CSVEFRINEKLFF. CDR3 sequence (DNA): TGCAGCGTTGAGTTTCGGATAAATGAAAAACTGTTTTTT.

The rearrangement links TRBV6-5 to TRBJ2-3; 10 bases map to TRBD1. Germline trimming cut 3 bases from V and 2 bases from J; bases unmatched to any gene: 8. The CDR3 sequence is 17 residues long. CDR1 and CDR2 (germline): MNHEY, SVGAGI. The CDR3 here is CASSYTRDRGATDTQYF. CDR3 nucleotides: TGTGCCAGCAGTTATACTCGGGACAGGGGAGCCACAGATACGCAGTATTTT.

This clonotype occurred once. The J gene is TRBJ1-5, the V gene TRBV30, with D hard to call. The V gene's germline CDR1 is GTSNPN and CDR2 SVGIG (reference sequence). The CDR3 runs 14 residues. V lost 5 bases and J lost 0, with 11 bases in between. The CDR3 nucleotides read TGTGCCTGGGCACAATCTAATAGCAATCAGCCCCAGCATTTT. The encoded protein is CAWAQSNSNQPQHF.

CDR3 nucleotides: TGCGCCAGCAGCTCCCGTGGGGTAGCGGGAGAGATCTACAATGAGCAGTTCTTC. Protein: CASSSRGVAGEIYNEQFF. This chain links TRBV5-1 with TRBJ2-1, with 9 bases that match TRBD2. V lost 3 bases and J lost 3; bases outside the gene matches: 13. CDR1 is SGHRS and CDR2 is YFSETQ in the germline V gene. The CDR3 sequence is 18 residues long.

V and J are TRBV6-5 and TRBJ2-3, with 8 bases lining up with TRBD2. With 7 bases clipped from V and 5 bases from J, the junction kept 14 bases outside the gene matches. Per the germline V gene, CDR1 is MNHEY and CDR2 is SVGAGI. CDR3 length: 16 amino acids. This chain's CDR3 is CASTRDNGGAKDTQYF. The CDR3, as DNA: TGTGCCAGCACCCGAGATAACGGGGGGGCAAAAGATACGCAGTATTTT.

The chain is built from TRBV12-5 and TRBJ1-5, with unresolved D. Germline V gene lookup returns CDR1 LGHNT and CDR2 FRNRAP. Trimming left V 2 bases short and J 0 bases short, with 5 bases between. This CDR3 comprises 14 residues. CDR3 region: CASGLRASNQPQHF. The CDR3 nucleotides are TGTGCTAGTGGTTTGAGGGCTAGCAATCAGCCCCAGCATTTT.

The chain uses TRBV6-5 and TRBJ1-4; the match to TRBD1 covers 8 bases. In germline, CDR1 is MNHEY, CDR2 SVGAGI. V was pared by 5 bases and J by 12 bases, with 14 bases of the junction left unmatched. The CDR3 has 15 amino acids. The CDR3 sequence is CASSRSGTGVRELFF. The CDR3 DNA sequence: TGTGCCAGCAGTCGATCCGGGACAGGAGTACGCGAACTGTTTTTT.

This chain uses TRBV13 with TRBJ2-7; 13 nucleotides match TRBD2. The junction had 6 bases not matched to a gene; V was cut back by 5 bases and J by 8 bases. This CDR3 has 14 amino acids. In germline, CDR1 is PRHDT, CDR2 FYEKMQ (reference sequence). CDR3 residues: CASSLGTSGEQQYF. The CDR3 nucleotides read TGTGCCAGCAGCCTCGGGACTAGCGGGGAGCAGCAGTACTTC.

This clonotype was counted a single time. The chain uses TRBV29-1 and TRBJ2-5; possibly TRBD1 or TRBD2 for D (5 bases each). CDR1 is SQVTM, CDR2 ANQGSEA, per germline. The CDR3 spans 12 residues. Deletions cut 7 bases from V and 4 bases from J, with 13 bases between. CDR3 loop: CSGGRSRETQYF. Written as DNA, the CDR3 is TGCAGCGGGGGACGGTCAAGAGAGACCCAGTACTTC.

The rearrangement joins TRBV5-1 to TRBJ2-7, with D hard to call. Per germline, CDR1 SGHRS and CDR2 YFSETQ. The CDR3 runs to 14 residues. The V gene lost 0 bases and the J gene lost 2 bases, with 9 bases spanning the gap. The CDR3 loop reads CASSLAVGTYEQYV. CDR3 coding DNA: TGCGCCAGCAGCTTGGCGGTAGGGACCTACGAGCAGTACGTC.

This clonotype occurred a few times. The chain employs TRBV5-5 and TRBJ2-1, with a tentative D call TRBD1 (5 bases). The CDR3 sequence is 14 residues long. The germline gives CDR1 SGHKS, CDR2 YYEKEE (reference sequence). V gave up 2 bases and J gave up 3 bases, with 9 bases separating them. The CDR3 protein is CASSFDRYYNEQFF. The CDR3 region has the DNA TGTGCCAGCAGCTTTGACAGATACTACAATGAGCAGTTCTTC.

The chain recombines TRBV6-5 with TRBJ1-2; maybe TRBD1 (6 bases). This CDR3 is 11 amino acids long. Between the trimmed V and J ends, which lost 8 bases and 4 bases, there was a span of 8 bases. CDR1 and CDR2 from the germline V gene are MNHEY and SVGAGI. CDR3 region: CASGTTYGYTF. The CDR3, as DNA: TGTGCCAGCGGGACAACCTATGGCTACACCTTC.

The genes are TRBV29-1 and TRBJ2-7; no definite D call. V shed 6 bases and J shed 3 bases, with 9 bases lying between them. The CDR3 spans 11 residues. CDR1 is SQVTM and CDR2 is ANQGSEA in the germline V gene. CDR3: CSVSHGYEQYF. CDR3 sequence (DNA): TGCAGCGTCTCACACGGCTACGAGCAGTACTTC.

The gene calls are TRBV19 and TRBJ1-2; no clear D. Germline assignment: CDR1 LNHDA and CDR2 SQIVND (reference sequence). This CDR3 is built from 14 residues. V lost 7 bases, J lost 0 bases, and 12 bases lay in between. CDR3 sequence reads: CASNTDHANYGYTF. The CDR3 DNA is TGTGCCAGTAACACAGACCATGCTAACTATGGCTACACCTTC.

V usage is TRBV30 and J usage is TRBJ2-1; TRBD1 matches 9 bases. The CDR3 extends over 14 amino acids. Germline V gene lookup returns CDR1 GTSNPN and CDR2 SVGIG (reference sequence). The ends lost 8 bases at V and 7 bases at J; junction bases unmatched: 12. This CDR3 reads CARSPGQGGNEQFF. The CDR3 DNA is TGTGCCAGATCACCGGGACAGGGAGGTAATGAGCAGTTCTTC.

The chain joins TRBV6-6 to TRBJ2-7; TRBD1 is a possible D gene (5 bases). From germline, CDR1 is MNHNY and CDR2 SVGAGI (reference sequence). The length of the CDR3 is 13 residues. Trimming pared 2 bases from V and 3 bases from J, leaving 8 bases between. The CDR3 loop reads CASSYADSYEQYV. The CDR3 nucleotides read TGTGCCAGCAGTTACGCTGACAGCTACGAGCAGTACGTC.